The text below deals with one T cell receptor (beta chain). The antigen is unknown. Trimming left V 5 bases short and J 5 bases short, with 12 bases between. The CDR3 is made up of 13 amino acids. Per germline, CDR1 SGHVS and CDR2 FNYEAQ. Primers included in the PCR were 60 Vbeta and 13 Jbeta primers. Clones were sequenced by immunoSEQ multiplex PCR, and TCRdb holds only the in-frame ones, with some missing. There are about 160,000 clones in the sample; around 72% occur only once, and 7% to 7.5% lies in the top ten. The data originate from a study of cytomegalovirus exposure and HLA in healthy donors. Study as a whole: The Caucasian-associated ancestry cluster held over 65% of around 380 genotyped donors.

Unrecorded immune exposure was likely among donors, who were nominally healthy when sampled. Regarding the study as a whole: In a later analysis, common viral pathogens appeared linked to several of the most significant clusters. Analyses of presence and absence presupposed an approximately uniform sequencing depth across donors.

Sequenced material: PBMCs. The source of this sequence is a man aged 35-49 years in good health and CMV-seropositive. This rearrangement joins TRBV7-6 to TRBJ1-1; D is undetermined. CDR3 loop: CASSPSLWTEAFF. Here the CDR3 DNA reads TGTGCCAGCAGCCCTTCCCTATGGACTGAAGCTTTCTTT.